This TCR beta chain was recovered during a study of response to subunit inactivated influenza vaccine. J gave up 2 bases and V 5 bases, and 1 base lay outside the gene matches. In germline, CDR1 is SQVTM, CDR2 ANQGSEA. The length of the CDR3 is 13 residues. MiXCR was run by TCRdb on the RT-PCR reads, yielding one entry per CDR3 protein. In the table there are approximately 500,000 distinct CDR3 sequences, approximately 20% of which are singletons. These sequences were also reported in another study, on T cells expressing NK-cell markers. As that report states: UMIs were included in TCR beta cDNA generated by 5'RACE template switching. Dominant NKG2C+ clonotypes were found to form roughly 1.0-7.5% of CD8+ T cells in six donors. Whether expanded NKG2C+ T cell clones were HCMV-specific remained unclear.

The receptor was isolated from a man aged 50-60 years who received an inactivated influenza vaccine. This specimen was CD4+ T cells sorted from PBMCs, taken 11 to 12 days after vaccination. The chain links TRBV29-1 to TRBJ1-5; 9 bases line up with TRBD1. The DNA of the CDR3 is TGCAGCGTTACAGGGGGCGGCAATCAGCCCCAGCATTTT. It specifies CSVTGGGNQPQHF.